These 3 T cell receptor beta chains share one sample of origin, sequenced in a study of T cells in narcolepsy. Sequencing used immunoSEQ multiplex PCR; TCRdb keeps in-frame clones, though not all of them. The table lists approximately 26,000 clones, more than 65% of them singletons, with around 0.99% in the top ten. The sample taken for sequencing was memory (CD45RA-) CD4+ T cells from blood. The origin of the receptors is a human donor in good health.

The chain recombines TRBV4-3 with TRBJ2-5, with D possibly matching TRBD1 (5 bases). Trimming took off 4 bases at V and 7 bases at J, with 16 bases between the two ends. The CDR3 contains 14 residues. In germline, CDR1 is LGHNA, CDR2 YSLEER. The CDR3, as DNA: TGCGCCAGCAGCCCATCGACAGCCTGGAGGACCCAGTACTTC. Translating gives CASSPSTAWRTQYF.

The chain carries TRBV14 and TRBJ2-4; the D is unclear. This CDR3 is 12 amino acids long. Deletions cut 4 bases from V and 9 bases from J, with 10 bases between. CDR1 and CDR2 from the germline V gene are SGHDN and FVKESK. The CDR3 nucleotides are TGTGCCAGCAGCCGAGCAAGGAGCATTCAGTACTTC. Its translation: CASSRARSIQYF.

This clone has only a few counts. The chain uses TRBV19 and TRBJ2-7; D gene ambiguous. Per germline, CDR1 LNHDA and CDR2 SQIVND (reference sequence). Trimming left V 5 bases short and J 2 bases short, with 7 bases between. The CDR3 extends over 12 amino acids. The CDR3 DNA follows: TGTGCCAGTAGTGGCCGGCCCTACGAGCAGTACTTC. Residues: CASSGRPYEQYF.